These T cell receptor beta chains were read from a single sample in a study of OX40 agonist ivuxolimab in advanced cancers. Sequencing was performed with immunoSEQ multiplex PCR; in TCRdb, only in-frame clones are kept and a portion is missing. Of roughly 42,000 clones listed, 80% to 95% are singletons. The starting material was CD4+ or CD8+ T cells sorted from blood, obtained in a trial of the OX40 agonist ivuxolimab. The receptors stem from an adult with an advanced solid tumor such as melanoma, head and neck, liver or kidney cancer. Both conserved end residues are part of each CDR3. The order of the fields is clone size, V gene, D gene, J gene, CDR3 DNA, CDR3 protein. D genes are given only for firm matches. The size entry is marked missing in some rows and otherwise reads once, few, many or a size class.

.	TRBV4-1	TRBD2	TRBJ2-1	TGCGCCAGCAGCCTCCGACTAGCGGGAGTTGATGAGCAGTTCTTC	CASSLRLAGVDEQFF
.	TRBV19	TRBD1	TRBJ2-7	TGTGCCAGTAGTTTCGGACAGGGGACCTACGAGCAGTACTTC	CASSFGQGTYEQYF
.	TRBV30	.	TRBJ2-1	TGTGCCTGGAGTGGGGCGGGTCCCCTGGGGGAGCAGTTCTTC	CAWSGAGPLGEQFF
.	TRBV28	TRBD1	TRBJ1-4	TGTGCCAGCAGCGAACAGGGGTTATTTGAAAAACTGTTTTTT	CASSEQGLFEKLFF
.	TRBV9	TRBD1	TRBJ1-3	TGTGCCAGCAGCTCAGGGGGGGGAAGCTCTGGAAACACCATATATTTT	CASSSGGGSSGNTIYF
.	TRBV19	.	TRBJ2-6	TGTGCCAGTAGTGATCGGTTGGGCAGGGGTTCGGGGGCCAACGTCCTGACTTTC	CASSDRLGRGSGANVLTF
once	TRBV14	.	TRBJ2-5	TGTGCCAGCAGCCTACCCAGTAGCCAAGAGACCCAGTACTTC	CASSLPSSQETQYF
.	TRBV7-2	TRBD1	TRBJ2-3	TGTGCCAGCAGCGAAACAGGGGTGTGGGGCACAGATACGCAGTATTTT	CASSETGVWGTDTQYF
.	TRBV10-3	TRBD2	TRBJ2-5	TGTGCCATCAGCGGGGGACTAGCGGGGATCGAGACCCAGTACTTC	CAISGGLAGIETQYF
once	TRBV27	.	TRBJ2-1	TGTGCCAGCAGCACGACCAGCAATGAGCAGTTCTTC	CASSTTSNEQFF
.	TRBV27	.	TRBJ2-1	TGTGCCAGCAGTTTTCTAGGGTACAATGAGCAGTTCTTC	CASSFLGYNEQFF
.	TRBV29-1	.	TRBJ2-3	TGCAGCGTTGAGGATCCTCAACAGGCCCGCCGGGCAGATACGCAGTATTTT	CSVEDPQQARRADTQYF
.	TRBV19	TRBD1	TRBJ1-4	TGTGCCAGAACGGGGTGGACAGGGGATGAAAAACTGTTTTTT	CARTGWTGDEKLFF
.	TRBV6-1	.	TRBJ2-1	TGTGCCAGCAGTGAAGTGGGGGCTGGTGAGCAGTTCTTC	CASSEVGAGEQFF
.	TRBV5-4	.	TRBJ1-2	TGTGCCAGCAGCCCGGCTATCGCAGGGTGGGACTATGGCTACACCTTC	CASSPAIAGWDYGYTF
.	TRBV9	.	TRBJ1-5	TGTGCCAGCAGCGACGGGTCCATTGGGCAGCCCCAGCATTTT	CASSDGSIGQPQHF
.	TRBV23-1	.	TRBJ2-3	TGCGCCAGCAGTCAATCGGTGAGGCGGAGAGTGGATACGCAGTATTTT	CASSQSVRRRVDTQYF
.	TRBV21-1	.	TRBJ1-2	TGTGCCAGCAGCATATGGGGACAGAATAACTATGGCTACACCTTC	CASSIWGQNNYGYTF
.	TRBV30	TRBD1	TRBJ1-2	TGTGCCTGGATTAGGACAGGGTATGGCTACACCTTC	CAWIRTGYGYTF
once	TRBV27	TRBD1	TRBJ2-1	TGTGCCAGCAGGGACAGGGCTTTCAGACATGAGCAGTTCTTC	CASRDRAFRHEQFF
.	TRBV2	TRBD1	TRBJ2-1	TGTGCCAGCAGTAGGACAGGGGCCATGGATGAGCAGTTCTTC	CASSRTGAMDEQFF
.	TRBV18	.	TRBJ1-1	TGTGCCAGCTCACCCGCGGGGGACACTGAAGCTTTCTTT	CASSPAGDTEAFF
.	TRBV27	TRBD2	TRBJ2-7	TGTGCCAGCAGTTTAGCGGGAGGATCTCCCTACGAGCAGTACTTC	CASSLAGGSPYEQYF
.	TRBV9	TRBD1	TRBJ1-2	TGTGCCAGCAGCGTAGCTGGGGCAGGGGGGAATGGCTACACCTTC	CASSVAGAGGNGYTF
.	TRBV9	.	TRBJ1-5	TGTGCCAGCAGCGACGGGACGGCGGATCAGCCCCAGCATTTT	CASSDGTADQPQHF
.	TRBV10-2	TRBD2	TRBJ2-1	TGCGCCAGCAGAACAAGCCCCTTGGGACTAGCGTTACATGAGCAGTTCTTC	CASRTSPLGLALHEQFF
.	TRBV11-3	.	TRBJ2-5	TGTGCCAGCAGCTTGTGGGGGCGCGAAGAGACCCAGTACTTC	CASSLWGREETQYF
.	TRBV6-1	.	TRBJ2-2	TGTGCCACTGTGGGGGCCGGGGAGCTGTTTTTT	CATVGAGELFF
.	TRBV6-5	.	TRBJ2-5	TGTGCCAGCAGCCGTAAGGGGACCCAGTACTTC	CASSRKGTQYF
once	TRBV7-6	TRBD1	TRBJ2-1	TGTGCCAGCAGCTTAGGGACAGGGGTCGATGAGCAGTTCTTC	CASSLGTGVDEQFF
.	TRBV27	.	TRBJ2-1	TGTGCCAGCAGTTTTGCCGGGCAGGGTATCAATGAGCAGTTCTTC	CASSFAGQGINEQFF
.	TRBV7-2	TRBD1	TRBJ1-4	TGTGCCAGCAGTAGACAGGGATTTAATGAAAAACTGTTTTTT	CASSRQGFNEKLFF
.	TRBV6-5	.	TRBJ2-4	TGTGCCAGCAGCCCGGGACCACTAGAAGGAGACATTCAGTACTTC	CASSPGPLEGDIQYF
.	TRBV5-1	.	TRBJ1-5	TGCGCCAGCAGCCCGGACCCATATAGCAATCAGCCCCAGCATTTT	CASSPDPYSNQPQHF
.	TRBV6-4	.	TRBJ1-5	TGTGCCAGCAGTGACTCGGAGGGGCTCTTCGGGCAGCCCCAGCATTTT	CASSDSEGLFGQPQHF
.	TRBV7-3	TRBD1	TRBJ2-5	TGTGCCAGCAGCCTTATAGGGGGCCCTCAAGAGACCCAGTACTTC	CASSLIGGPQETQYF
.	TRBV27	TRBD2	TRBJ2-7	TGTGCCAGCAGTTTAAGGGGACTAGCGGTACGATTCTCCTACGAGCAGTACTTC	CASSLRGLAVRFSYEQYF
.	TRBV18	.	TRBJ2-3	TGTGCCAGCTCACCGTCAACAACTAGCACAGATACGCAGTATTTT	CASSPSTTSTDTQYF
.	TRBV5-4	.	TRBJ2-3	TGTGCCAGCAGTCCGGACAGAGCAGATACGCAGTATTTT	CASSPDRADTQYF
.	TRBV2	.	TRBJ1-1	TGTGCCTCTCAGGGGATTGGGAACACTGAAGCTTTCTTT	CASQGIGNTEAFF
.	TRBV6-5	.	TRBJ2-7	TGTGCCAGCAGTTCCAAAGGGGACCACACCTACGAGCAGTACTTC	CASSSKGDHTYEQYF
few	TRBV27	.	TRBJ2-3	TGTGCCAGCAGTTCCCACTGGGGCGAAAAGGCAGATACGCAGTATTTT	CASSSHWGEKADTQYF
once	TRBV10-3	.	TRBJ2-5	TGTGCCATCAGTGAGTCGTTAGCAAGCCAAGAGACCCAGTACTTC	CAISESLASQETQYF
.	TRBV5-6	TRBD1	TRBJ2-7	TGTGCCAGCAGCTTGGAAGGGACAGTCTACGAGCAGTACTTC	CASSLEGTVYEQYF
.	TRBV28	.	TRBJ2-3	TGTGCCAGCAGCAGACTGAGGACCACAGATACGCAGTATTTT	CASSRLRTTDTQYF
once	TRBV19	.	TRBJ1-1	TGTGCCTGCAGACTGAACACTGAAGCTTTCTTT	CACRLNTEAFF
few	TRBV19	.	TRBJ2-1	TGTGCCAGTACCGCGGGGACGGGCAATGAGCAGTTCTTC	CASTAGTGNEQFF
.	TRBV6-5	.	TRBJ1-5	TGTGCCAGCAGTTACTCCGAGCGCCGGCATTTT	CASSYSERRHF
.	TRBV2	.	TRBJ1-5	TGTGCCAGCAGTGCAGGGCTCGGAAGCAATCAGCCCCAGCATTTT	CASSAGLGSNQPQHF
once	TRBV27	.	TRBJ2-7	TGTGCCAGCAGTTTGTATCTGGGGGCGCGCGAGCAGTACTTC	CASSLYLGAREQYF
.	TRBV6-1	.	TRBJ2-7	TGTGCCAGCACCCCTATTGGCGACGAGCAGTACTTC	CASTPIGDEQYF